This T cell receptor beta chain derives from a study of shared clonotypes between healthy human individuals. Findings of the study overall: It was the non-shared clonotypes that had lower generation probabilities than clonotypes shared by all four donors. Estimated richness values were generally larger in naive subsets than in memory subsets.

Comment on this clone: Its antigen remains unknown.

This table comes from immunoSEQ multiplex PCR, and its TCRdb copy is limited to in-frame clones, with some not included. This sample carries roughly 2.4 million clones, approximately 94% of them seen once, and the ten largest clones take less than 0.15%. The sequence came from a man between 18 and 29 years old in good health. What was sequenced was naive CD4+ T cells sorted from blood. Documented subset: CD45RA+ positively selected.

Written as DNA, the CDR3 is TGTGCCAGCAGCTCCTACCAGGGACAGCCCCAGCATTTT. It encodes CASSSYQGQPQHF. V gene TRBV5-5 combines with J gene TRBJ1-5; possible D gene TRBD1, 5 bases. Deletions cut 3 bases from V and 7 bases from J, with 11 bases between. CDR3 length: 13 amino acids. Germline loops: CDR1 SGHKS, CDR2 YYEKEE (reference sequence). The whole variable domain, filled in from reference TRBV5-5 and TRBJ1-5, reads DAGVTQSPTHLIKTRGQQVTLRCSPISGHKSVSWYQQVLGQGPQFIFQYYEKEERGRGNFPDRFSARQFPNYSSELNVNALLLGDSALYLCASSSYQGQPQHFGDGTRLSIL.